The 31 T cell receptor beta chains below were found in one sample sequenced in a study of blood T cell repertoires in COVID-19. Here immunoSEQ multiplex PCR was the method, and the copy in TCRdb shows in-frame clones only, minus some. The table has 5,500 to 7,000 clones, more than 70% seen once; the top ten hold over 5.5%. The sample taken for sequencing was peripheral blood. Receptors were obtained from a human donor in a cohort sampled during active COVID-19.

In nucleotides, the CDR3 is TGTGCCAGCAGCCCTAGTGGCCAAGAGACCCAGTACTTC. It encodes CASSPSGQETQYF. The rearrangement links TRBV7-2 to TRBJ2-5; D gene unclear. Germline lookup yields CDR1 SGHTA and CDR2 FQGNSA. The ends were cut back, 5 bases at V and 1 base at J, with 8 bases in the middle. This CDR3 is built from 13 residues.

There are a few counts of this clone. The rearrangement links TRBV19 to TRBJ1-2; no clear D gene. This CDR3 is built from 15 residues. Germline CDR1 reads LNHDA; CDR2 reads SQIVND (reference sequence). Trimming removed 2 bases from V and 6 bases from J, with 16 bases in between. CDR3 loop: CASSISGYHQNGYTF. CDR3 DNA sequence: TGTGCCAGTAGTATATCGGGTTACCACCAGAATGGCTACACCTTC.

This clone was observed a handful of times. This chain links TRBV7-9 with TRBJ2-1; perhaps TRBD2 as D (5 bases). The ends were cut back, 5 bases at V and 10 bases at J, with 21 bases in the middle. Germline assignment: CDR1 SEHNR and CDR2 FQNEAQ (reference sequence). The CDR3 covers 15 residues. The CDR3 protein is CASSPNLRDRGEQFF. CDR3 coding DNA: TGTGCCAGCAGCCCAAACCTCCGCGACCGGGGAGAGCAGTTCTTC.

V gene TRBV4-3 combines with J gene TRBJ2-3; TRBD1 agrees at 8 bases. V was clipped by 2 bases and J by 4 bases; unmatched bases: 2. Per the germline V gene, CDR1 is LGHNA and CDR2 is YSLEER. The CDR3 is 14 amino acids. In DNA, the CDR3 is TGCGCCAGCAGCCAACAACAGGGGGCAGATACGCAGTATTTT. Translating it yields CASSQQQGADTQYF.

The rearrangement links TRBV7-6 to TRBJ2-7; perhaps TRBD1 as D (6 bases). This CDR3 has 15 amino acids. Deletions cut 1 base from V and 0 bases from J, with 10 bases between. Germline V lookup: CDR1 SGHVS, CDR2 FNYEAQ. The CDR3 DNA reads TGTGCCAGCAGCTTAGAAATGGGACACTCCTACGAGCAGTACTTC. This sequence encodes CASSLEMGHSYEQYF.

The chain joins TRBV28 to TRBJ2-2; 10 bases fit TRBD1. V lost 8 bases and J lost 4; bases outside the gene matches: 13. This CDR3 is 17 amino acids long. Germline V gene data show CDR1 as MDHEN and CDR2 as SYDVKM. CDR3 bases: TGTGCCAGCGGAGAGATAACGACAGGGGGCATCACCGGGGAGCTGTTTTTT. This translates into CASGEITTGGITGELFF.

The chain combines TRBV4-1 with TRBJ2-7; D gene unclear. This CDR3 has 17 amino acids. The germline V gene has CDR1 MGHRA and CDR2 YSYEKL. Trimming pared 4 bases from V and 6 bases from J, leaving 25 bases between. The CDR3: CASSPSPWRNQAFEQYF. DNA of the CDR3: TGCGCCAGCAGCCCGTCCCCTTGGCGAAACCAGGCCTTCGAGCAGTACTTC.

The chain combines TRBV5-1 with TRBJ2-5, with TRBD1 matching 9 bases. CDR1 is SGHRS and CDR2 is YFSETQ in the germline V gene. J was trimmed by 5 bases and V by 4 bases; bases with no gene match: 6. This CDR3 is built from 14 residues. The CDR3 protein is CASSIGQGLETQYF. In nucleotides, the CDR3 is TGCGCCAGCAGCATCGGACAGGGGTTGGAGACCCAGTACTTC.

The chain links TRBV19 to TRBJ2-2; possible D gene TRBD1, 5 bases. V lost 8 bases and J lost 0, with 10 bases in between. The CDR3 is 14 residues long. In germline, CDR1 is LNHDA, CDR2 SQIVND (reference sequence). The CDR3 region has the DNA TGTGCCAGTGGCTCAGGGACGAACACCGGGGAGCTGTTTTTT. Translating it yields CASGSGTNTGELFF.

This chain links TRBV5-5 with TRBJ2-2, with 9 bases fitting TRBD1. With 0 bases clipped from V and 0 bases from J, the junction kept 0 bases outside the gene matches. The CDR3 length is 16 residues. Germline V gene lookup returns CDR1 SGHKS and CDR2 YYEKEE (reference sequence). CDR3 sequence: CASSLGQGANTGELFF. The DNA of the CDR3 is TGTGCCAGCAGCTTGGGACAGGGGGCGAACACCGGGGAGCTGTTTTTT.

The chain links TRBV10-3 to TRBJ2-7, with D possibly TRBD1 on 6 matching bases. Germline V gene lookup returns CDR1 ENHRY and CDR2 SYGVKD. The germline V and J ends were trimmed by 0 bases and 3 bases, with 6 bases remaining between them. This CDR3 comprises 13 residues. This CDR3 reads CAISESGGYEQYF. The CDR3 DNA sequence: TGTGCCATCAGTGAGTCAGGGGGCTACGAGCAGTACTTC.

This chain uses TRBV9 with TRBJ2-7, with 12 positions matching TRBD2. The CDR3 length is 18 residues. V trimming: 4 bases; J trimming: 7 bases; junction bases outside the gene matches: 18. Germline V gives CDR1 SGDLS, CDR2 YYNGEE. The CDR3, as DNA: TGTGCCAGCAGCTCGCAACCCCCCCCTAGCGGGGGGGCGGGGGAGCAGTACTTC. Protein: CASSSQPPPSGGAGEQYF.

The chain carries TRBV5-6 and TRBJ2-3; 9 bases match TRBD2. This CDR3 contains 15 residues. The germline CDR1 and CDR2 sequences are SGHDT and YYEEEE. V trimming: 4 bases; J trimming: 6 bases; junction bases outside the gene matches: 9. The CDR3 region is CASSLISGGGDTQYF. In nucleotides, the CDR3 is TGTGCCAGCAGCCTGATTAGCGGGGGCGGGGATACGCAGTATTTT. Variable domain in full (rest from reference TRBV5-6 and TRBJ2-3): DAGVTQSPTHLIKTRGQQVTLRCSPKSGHDTVSWYQQALGQGPQFIFQYYEEEERQRGNFPDRFSGHQFPNYSSELNVNALLLGDSALYLCASSLISGGGDTQYFGPGTRLTVL.

The chain is built from TRBV5-6 and TRBJ1-1, with no clear D. The CDR3 contains 15 residues. V lost 3 bases and J lost 4, with 16 bases in between. Germline CDR1 SGHDT, CDR2 YYEEEE. The CDR3 nucleotides are TGTGCCAGCAGCTCGGGATCGGGGAGGGTCACTGAAGCTTTCTTT. This sequence encodes CASSSGSGRVTEAFF.

The chain has TRBV29-1 and TRBJ2-4, with TRBD2 matching 8 bases. The CDR3 is 12 amino acids. CDR1 and CDR2 (germline): SQVTM, ANQGSEA. The junction had 4 bases not matched to a gene; V was cut back by 4 bases and J by 8 bases. DNA of the CDR3: TGCAGCGTTGCGGGGGGGAGAGACATTCAGTACTTC. Translation: CSVAGGRDIQYF.

The chain employs TRBV12-3 or TRBV12-4 and TRBJ2-5; D call uncertain. The CDR3 sequence is 13 residues long. Between the trimmed V and J ends, which lost 3 bases and 4 bases, there was a span of 9 bases. As DNA, the CDR3 is TGTGCCAGCAGTTTCCACGGTGCAGAGACCCAGTACTTC. Encoded protein: CASSFHGAETQYF.

This clone came up once. The chain is built from TRBV28 and TRBJ1-4, with TRBD1 matching over 8 bases. V was pared by 6 bases and J by 5 bases, with 5 bases of the junction left unmatched. Germline lookup yields CDR1 MDHEN and CDR2 SYDVKM. There are 14 residues in the CDR3. CDR3: CASRWTGRNEKLFF. The CDR3 nucleotides read TGTGCCAGCAGGTGGACAGGGAGAAATGAAAAACTGTTTTTT.

This chain uses TRBV6-6 with TRBJ2-3; 7 nucleotides align to TRBD2. The CDR3 has 13 residues. The V and J ends lost 10 bases and 4 bases, in that order; junction bases with no gene match: 8. Germline CDR1 MNHNY, CDR2 SVGAGI (reference sequence). The CDR3 reads CATGGWGADTQYF. DNA for the CDR3: TGTGCCACCGGGGGGTGGGGAGCAGATACGCAGTATTTT.

This chain uses TRBV24-1 with TRBJ2-1, with 7 nucleotides matching TRBD2. V shed 5 bases and J 7 bases; nucleotides not matched to a gene: 1. This CDR3 contains 12 residues. Germline V gene lookup returns CDR1 KGHDR and CDR2 SFDVKD. The CDR3 loop reads CATSGGGNEQFF. DNA of the CDR3: TGTGCCACCAGTGGGGGGGGGAATGAGCAGTTCTTC.

This sequence joins TRBV2 and TRBJ1-1; 7 bases are a match to TRBD1. The germline V gene has CDR1 SNHLY and CDR2 FYNNEI. This CDR3 region has 14 residues. Unmatched junction bases numbered 5, after V lost 6 bases and J lost 1 base. CDR3 in amino acids: CASRTSGGNTEAFF. The CDR3 DNA is TGTGCCAGCAGGACTTCAGGGGGGAACACTGAAGCTTTCTTT.

The chain employs TRBV19 and TRBJ2-1, with 7 bases fitting TRBD1. Germline CDR1 and CDR2: LNHDA and SQIVND (reference sequence). The CDR3 totals 14 residues. V shed 5 bases, J shed 6 bases, and the junction held 7 bases outside the gene matches. DNA for the CDR3: TGTGCCAGTAGTGCTCGACAGGGAATCAATGAGCAGTTCTTC. Translation gives CASSARQGINEQFF.

This chain joins TRBV9 and TRBJ2-2, with TRBD1 matching over 8 bases. Trimming at V came to 3 bases and at J to 5 bases, leaving 9 bases not matched to a gene. Germline CDR1 reads SGDLS; CDR2 reads YYNGEE. The CDR3 sequence is 16 residues long. CDR3 sequence (DNA): TGTGCCAGCAGCGGGCGGACAGGGCATCAAACCGGGGAGCTGTTTTTT. It yields the protein CASSGRTGHQTGELFF.

The chain carries TRBV9 and TRBJ1-3; D perhaps matches TRBD1 (5 bases). Germline CDR1 and CDR2: SGDLS and YYNGEE. The CDR3 totals 16 residues. Trimming left V 1 base short and J 4 bases short, with 15 bases between. DNA for the CDR3: TGTGCCAGCAGCGTAATTCCGGAGGGACGCGGAAACACCATATATTTT. It translates to CASSVIPEGRGNTIYF. The entire variable domain, with the rest obtained from reference TRBV9 and TRBJ1-3, is as follows: DSGVTQTPKHLITATGQRVTLRCSPRSGDLSVYWYQQSLDQGLQFLIQYYNGEERAKGNILERFSAQQFPDLHSELNLSSLELGDSALYFCASSVIPEGRGNTIYFGEGSWLTVV.

This chain joins TRBV7-9 and TRBJ1-6; D is perhaps TRBD1 (5 bases). Trimming removed 1 base from V and 3 bases from J, with 7 bases in between. This CDR3 region has 15 residues. CDR1 SEHNR and CDR2 FQNEAQ come from the germline V gene (reference sequence). Written as DNA, the CDR3 is TGTGCCAGCAGCTTAGGGGGGGTCTATAATTCACCCCTCCACTTT. This encodes CASSLGGVYNSPLHF.

The CDR3 is CASSFTGQGHSPLHF. The CDR3 coding sequence is TGTGCCAGCAGTTTTACGGGACAGGGTCATTCACCCCTCCACTTT. The rearrangement joins TRBV28 to TRBJ1-6, with 9 bases aligning to TRBD1. CDR1 is MDHEN and CDR2 is SYDVKM in the germline V gene. V lost 3 bases, J lost 8 bases, and 5 bases stayed unmatched. The CDR3 runs 15 residues.

The gene calls are TRBV5-1 and TRBJ2-3; 11 bases are shared with TRBD2. CDR1 is SGHRS and CDR2 is YFSETQ in the germline V gene. V lost 5 bases and J lost 2; bases outside the gene matches: 4. The length of the CDR3 is 15 residues. The CDR3 loop reads CASRISGRVTDTQYF. The CDR3 nucleotides are TGCGCCAGCAGGATTAGCGGGAGGGTCACAGATACGCAGTATTTT.

The chain has TRBV7-2 and TRBJ2-7; 13 bases map to TRBD2. The CDR3 has 17 amino acids. The V segment lost 2 bases and the J segment 2 bases; nucleotides outside the gene matches: 6. Germline V gene sequence: CDR1 SGHTA, CDR2 FQGNSA. This CDR3 reads CASSLSGLAGVTYEQYF. Written as DNA, the CDR3 is TGTGCCAGCAGCTTATCCGGACTAGCGGGGGTCACCTACGAGCAGTACTTC. The whole variable domain, remainder taken from reference TRBV7-2 and TRBJ2-7, is GAGVSQSPSNKVTEKGKDVELRCDPISGHTALYWYRQSLGQGLEFLIYFQGNSAPDKSGLPSDRFSAERTGGSVSTLTIQRTQQEDSAVYLCASSLSGLAGVTYEQYFGPGTRLTVT.

The table lists this clone with a count of one. V is TRBV7-2 and J is TRBJ1-2; 8 positions match TRBD1. Germline lookup yields CDR1 SGHTA and CDR2 FQGNSA. Trimming at V came to 2 bases and at J to 3 bases, leaving 11 bases not matched to a gene. The CDR3 length is 17 residues. Here the CDR3 reads CASSLRGDRTYDYGYTF. The CDR3 DNA reads as TGTGCCAGCAGCTTACGGGGGGACAGGACCTACGACTATGGCTACACCTTC.

This clone was recorded a few times. The CDR3 region has the DNA TGTGCCAGCAGCTTAGTGGGGCAGGATTCACCCCTCCACTTT. Amino acid sequence: CASSLVGQDSPLHF. The chain uses TRBV7-9 and TRBJ1-6, with D possibly TRBD1 on 5 matching bases. The CDR3 consists of 14 residues. V lost 1 base and J lost 8, with 9 bases in between. Looked up from germline, CDR1 is SEHNR and CDR2 is FQNEAQ (reference sequence).

The rearrangement links TRBV7-9 to TRBJ1-6, with 9 bases aligning to TRBD1. The germline V gene encodes CDR1 SEHNR and CDR2 FQNEAQ (reference sequence). Trimming took 5 bases from V and 0 from J; bases not matched to a gene: 8. This CDR3 is 18 amino acids long. CDR3: CASSSLTGGSSYNSPLHF. Here the CDR3 DNA reads TGTGCCAGCAGCAGCCTGACAGGGGGTAGCTCCTATAATTCACCCCTCCACTTT.

The chain recombines TRBV18 with TRBJ1-2; D perhaps matches TRBD1 (6 bases). V lost 2 bases and J lost 4, with 14 bases in between. The germline gives CDR1 KGHSH, CDR2 LQKENI. This CDR3 is built from 15 residues. CDR3 nucleotides: TGTGCCAGCTCACCAGGGGGGGGCAGTACCTATGGCTACACCTTC. This codes for CASSPGGGSTYGYTF. Together with reference TRBV18 and TRBJ1-2, the CDR3 gives the full variable domain: NAGVMQNPRHLVRRRGQEARLRCSPMKGHSHVYWYRQLPEEGLKFMVYLQKENIIDESGMPKERFSAEFPKEGPSILRIQQVVRGDSAAYFCASSPGGGSTYGYTFGSGTRLTVV.